What follows are 28 T cell receptor beta chains derived from one specimen sequenced in a study of persistence of HIV-infected CD4 T cells. The libraries were made with immunoSEQ version 4 in survey mode. TCRdb keeps only in-frame clones here, not all; method: immunoSEQ multiplex PCR. The data show tens of thousands of clones, around 80% seen once. Lysates of CMV-infected fibroblasts at 10 ug/mL stimulated these cells. CD40L-negative CD69-negative CD45RO-high memory CD4+ T cells were sorted as populations depleted of antigen-responding cells. These receptors are not linked to any known antigen. The sample was CD4+ T cells sorted from PBMCs after roughly 18-hour stimulation, taken from a patient who received antiretroviral therapy. These TCRs come from an adult man with HIV who was CMV-seropositive.

This chain joins TRBV3-1 (or the pseudogene TRBV3-2) and TRBJ2-3; D is ambiguous. The CDR3 spans 13 residues. The V gene's germline CDR1 is LGHDT and CDR2 YNNKEL (reference sequence). Trimming left V 1 base short and J 6 bases short, with 8 bases between. The CDR3 nucleotides read TGTGCCAGCAGCCAAGTCCAGTGGGATACGCAGTATTTT. Protein: CASSQVQWDTQYF.

The chain is built from TRBV5-4 and TRBJ2-7; the D gene is possibly TRBD1 (5 bases). CDR3 length equals 15 residues. Germline lookup yields CDR1 SGHNT and CDR2 YYREEE (reference sequence). Between the trimmed V and J ends, which lost 1 base and 7 bases, there was a span of 18 bases. The CDR3 region is CASSLNAGPVGEQYF. In DNA, the CDR3 is TGTGCCAGCAGCTTGAACGCAGGGCCGGTCGGGGAGCAGTACTTC.

The chain carries TRBV6-5 and TRBJ1-1; maybe TRBD1 (6 bases). Germline V lookup: CDR1 MNHEY, CDR2 SVGAGI. The CDR3 covers 13 residues. V shed 8 bases and J shed 5 bases, with 15 bases lying between them. Here the CDR3 reads CASGPGAKTEAFF. As DNA, the CDR3 is TGTGCCAGCGGCCCGGGGGCGAAGACTGAAGCTTTCTTT.

A single count supports this clone. V usage is TRBV7-6 and J usage is TRBJ1-1; unclear D gene. The germline gives CDR1 SGHVS, CDR2 FNYEAQ. The CDR3 is 12 amino acids. The V and J ends lost 8 bases and 0 bases respectively, with 7 bases between them. This CDR3 is CASGRMNTEAFF. The CDR3 DNA follows: TGTGCCAGCGGCAGGATGAACACTGAAGCTTTCTTT.

DNA of the CDR3: TGTGCCAGTGGTCGGACATGGAACTATGGCTACACCTTC. Protein product: CASGRTWNYGYTF. The chain joins TRBV19 to TRBJ1-2; the D gene is possibly TRBD1 (5 bases). The length of the CDR3 is 13 residues. Germline V gene sequence: CDR1 LNHDA, CDR2 SQIVND (reference sequence). Trimming took off 8 bases at V and 2 bases at J, with 12 bases between the two ends.

V and J are TRBV6-1 and TRBJ1-5, with D perhaps TRBD1 (6 bases). This CDR3 has 16 residues. Trimming pared 0 bases from V and 5 bases from J, leaving 14 bases between. Germline lookup yields CDR1 MNHNS and CDR2 SASEGT. Written as DNA, the CDR3 is TGTGCCAGCAGTGAAGCGGGGCAGGGGCCCCATCAGCCCCAGCATTTT. It translates to CASSEAGQGPHQPQHF.

The chain has TRBV10-3 and TRBJ1-6, with D uncertain. The CDR3 runs to 12 residues. The V and J ends lost 3 bases and 7 bases respectively, with 4 bases between them. Germline CDR1 and CDR2: ENHRY and SYGVKD. As DNA, the CDR3 is TGTGCCATCAGTGACGGGAATTCACCCCTCCACTTT. It is translated as CAISDGNSPLHF.

J is TRBJ2-1 and V is TRBV24-1, with 8 bases lining up with TRBD2. This CDR3 has 14 residues. Germline V gene sequence: CDR1 KGHDR, CDR2 SFDVKD. Trimming at V came to 7 bases and at J to 6 bases, leaving 7 bases not matched to a gene. CDR3 amino acids: CATSDGGAGNEQFF. The CDR3 region has the DNA TGTGCCACCAGCGACGGGGGGGCGGGCAATGAGCAGTTCTTC.

The V and J genes are TRBV30 and TRBJ1-2; 7 bases agree with TRBD1. The CDR3 is 12 residues long. From germline, CDR1 is GTSNPN and CDR2 SVGIG (reference sequence). J gave up 2 bases and V 6 bases, and 3 bases lay outside the gene matches. CDR3 nucleotides: TGTGCCTGCGCGACAGGGAACTATGGCTACACCTTC. Translating gives CACATGNYGYTF.

J is TRBJ1-3 and V is TRBV7-9; D is unresolved. The CDR3 has 14 residues. Trimming pared 1 base from V and 2 bases from J, leaving 6 bases between. Germline V CDR1 and CDR2: SEHNR, FQNEAQ (reference sequence). CDR3 bases: TGTGCCAGCAGCTTAGGGGGAACTGGAAACACCATATATTTT. Translation: CASSLGGTGNTIYF. Full variable domain (outside the CDR3, taken from reference TRBV7-9 and TRBJ1-3): DTGVSQNPRHKITKRGQNVTFRCDPISEHNRLYWYRQTLGQGPEFLTYFQNEAQLEKSRLLSDRFSAERPKGSFSTLEIQRTEQGDSAMYLCASSLGGTGNTIYFGEGSWLTVV.

This sequence joins TRBV18 and TRBJ2-2; tentative D call: TRBD2 (5 bases). The CDR3 is 18 amino acids. From germline, CDR1 is KGHSH and CDR2 LQKENI. Trimming shortened V by 3 bases and J by 2 bases, and 19 bases separated the two germline ends. CDR3 amino acids: CASSPFGLEGINTGELFF. The DNA of the CDR3 is TGTGCCAGCTCACCTTTCGGACTGGAAGGAATTAACACCGGGGAGCTGTTTTTT. The variable domain in full, completed from reference TRBV18 and TRBJ2-2, reads NAGVMQNPRHLVRRRGQEARLRCSPMKGHSHVYWYRQLPEEGLKFMVYLQKENIIDESGMPKERFSAEFPKEGPSILRIQQVVRGDSAAYFCASSPFGLEGINTGELFFGEGSRLTVL.

The chain links TRBV29-1 to TRBJ2-7; D assignment may be TRBD1 or TRBD2 (5 bases each). V lost 8 bases, J lost 1 base, and 15 bases lay in between. This CDR3 region has 13 residues. The germline V gene encodes CDR1 SQVTM and CDR2 ANQGSEA. The CDR3 region is CSPGAGHSYEQYF. Here the CDR3 DNA reads TGCAGCCCCGGGGCAGGCCATTCCTACGAGCAGTACTTC.

This clone appeared a few times. This chain uses TRBV7-2 with TRBJ1-2; D gene uncertain. Germline CDR1 is SGHTA and CDR2 is FQGNSA. The CDR3 has 15 amino acids. V lost 2 bases and J lost 5, with 15 bases in between. This CDR3 reads CASSLLYQVNYGYTF. The DNA of the CDR3 is TGTGCCAGCAGCTTATTATACCAGGTCAATTATGGCTACACCTTC.

The chain links TRBV10-3 to TRBJ1-1; D is uncertain. The V end lost 2 bases, the J end lost 7 bases, and 14 bases lay between the germline ends. CDR3 length: 14 amino acids. Germline values: CDR1 ENHRY, CDR2 SYGVKD. This chain's CDR3 is CAISENQVPVEAFF. CDR3 DNA: TGTGCCATCAGTGAGAACCAGGTCCCGGTTGAAGCTTTCTTT.

This chain joins TRBV27 and TRBJ1-1; 10 bases are shared with TRBD1. This CDR3 is built from 13 residues. After removal of 6 bases from V and 6 bases from J, the junction contained 4 bases not matched to a gene. Germline-derived CDR1 and CDR2 are MNHEY and SMNVEV (reference sequence). CDR3 sequence: CASSDRGLAEAFF. Written as DNA, the CDR3 is TGTGCCAGCAGCGACAGGGGGCTCGCTGAAGCTTTCTTT.

CDR3 nucleotide sequence: TGTGCCAGCAGTTACTCGAGATGGTCGGAAACTGAAGCTTTCTTT. Its translation is CASSYSRWSETEAFF. The genes are TRBV6-5 and TRBJ1-1; unclear D gene. This CDR3 comprises 15 residues. Germline loops: CDR1 MNHEY, CDR2 SVGAGI. Trimming pared 0 bases from V and 5 bases from J, leaving 13 bases between.

This clone showed up just once. The rearrangement links TRBV4-2 to TRBJ2-5, with 9 bases fitting TRBD1. The V and J ends lost 0 bases and 5 bases, in that order; junction bases with no gene match: 13. Germline V gives CDR1 LGHNA, CDR2 YNFKEQ. This CDR3 contains 18 residues. The CDR3 loop reads CASSQDVGQGVFHETQYF. CDR3 DNA sequence: TGTGCCAGCAGCCAAGATGTGGGACAGGGAGTTTTCCACGAGACCCAGTACTTC.

J is TRBJ1-2 and V is TRBV4-1, with D uncertain. From germline, CDR1 is MGHRA and CDR2 YSYEKL. This CDR3 spans 14 amino acids. The V and J ends lost 7 bases and 4 bases respectively, with 16 bases between them. Here the CDR3 DNA reads TGCGCCAGCACCGCCACCGGCAGGCGCTATGGCTACACCTTC. It specifies CASTATGRRYGYTF.

The genes are TRBV19 and TRBJ2-3; 13 bases map to TRBD2. V was clipped by 7 bases and J by 5 bases; unmatched bases: 12. Germline V lookup: CDR1 LNHDA, CDR2 SQIVND (reference sequence). The CDR3 extends over 17 amino acids. The CDR3 nucleotides read TGTGCCAGTACCCCTTCCGGGACTAGCGGGATTTTAGATACGCAGTATTTT. Its protein product is CASTPSGTSGILDTQYF.

The CDR3 here is CASSSWAGGTEAFF. CDR3 DNA: TGTGCCAGCAGTTCCTGGGCGGGGGGCACTGAAGCTTTCTTT. V usage is TRBV28 and J usage is TRBJ1-1; D might be TRBD1 (5 bases). The CDR3 runs to 14 residues. Trimming took 4 bases from V and 4 from J, leaving 13 bases between them. Germline V lookup: CDR1 MDHEN, CDR2 SYDVKM.

The rearrangement uses TRBV18 and TRBJ2-7; maybe TRBD1 (5 bases). This CDR3 has 13 amino acids. Germline values: CDR1 KGHSH, CDR2 LQKENI. V dropped 6 bases and J dropped 0 bases, with 9 bases sitting between them. Written as DNA, the CDR3 is TGTGCCAGCTCCCGGCAGGGCTCCTACGAGCAGTACTTC. This sequence encodes CASSRQGSYEQYF.

This clone came up once. This chain connects TRBV12-5 to TRBJ2-2; D gene uncertain. The CDR3 sequence is 12 residues long. V was trimmed by 3 bases and J by 8 bases, leaving 7 bases between them. The V gene's germline CDR1 is LGHNT and CDR2 FRNRAP. This chain's CDR3 is CASGFSAGELFF. The CDR3 coding sequence is TGTGCTAGTGGTTTTTCGGCTGGGGAGCTGTTTTTT.

J is TRBJ1-2 and V is TRBV7-9, with D unresolved. The length of the CDR3 is 13 residues. V was cut by 3 bases and J by 6 bases, with 11 bases left in between. Germline V CDR1 and CDR2: SEHNR, FQNEAQ (reference sequence). DNA of the CDR3: TGTGCCAGCAGCTTGCACCCCCAGGATGGCTACACCTTC. Residues: CASSLHPQDGYTF.

This clone was picked up a small number of times. The CDR3 DNA sequence: TGTGCCAGCAGTTACTCTTACAGCAGCTCCTACGAGCAGTACTTC. The encoded protein is CASSYSYSSSYEQYF. The rearrangement links TRBV6-6 to TRBJ2-7; no clear D. With 0 bases removed from V and 0 bases from J, the gap between germline ends came to 9 bases. The CDR3 covers 15 residues. The germline gives CDR1 MNHNY, CDR2 SVGAGI (reference sequence).

The V gene is TRBV5-1, the J gene TRBJ1-5; possible D gene TRBD1, 5 bases. This CDR3 is 15 amino acids long. V shed 0 bases and J shed 4 bases, with 11 bases lying between them. Germline values: CDR1 SGHRS, CDR2 YFSETQ. CDR3 coding DNA: TGCGCCAGCAGCTTGGAAGGACACCCGAATCAGCCCCAGCATTTT. It specifies CASSLEGHPNQPQHF.

The CDR3 bases are TGTGCCAGCAGTTACTCACCGGGAACAGATACGCAGTATTTT. Its protein is CASSYSPGTDTQYF. V gene TRBV6-5 combines with J gene TRBJ2-3, with D tentatively TRBD2 (5 bases). The CDR3 is made up of 14 amino acids. Germline V lookup: CDR1 MNHEY, CDR2 SVGAGI. Trimming pared 0 bases from V and 3 bases from J, leaving 7 bases between.

This clone was observed a single time. The chain combines TRBV2 with TRBJ2-7; TRBD1 agrees at 11 bases. The length of the CDR3 is 16 residues. The V gene end was trimmed by 4 bases and the J gene end by 7 bases; junction bases not matched to a gene: 12. Germline-derived CDR1 and CDR2 are SNHLY and FYNNEI. This chain's CDR3 is CASSGPWTGGSTEQYF. The DNA of the CDR3 is TGTGCCAGCAGTGGCCCGTGGACAGGGGGCTCTACGGAGCAGTACTTC.

The chain recombines TRBV10-3 with TRBJ1-1, with D possibly TRBD1 on 6 matching bases. The germline V and J ends were trimmed by 2 bases and 1 base, with 17 bases remaining between them. The CDR3 is 17 residues long. Germline V CDR1 and CDR2: ENHRY, SYGVKD. The CDR3 loop reads CAISERAGEVSNTEAFF. The CDR3 DNA is TGTGCCATCAGTGAGCGGGCAGGGGAAGTTTCGAACACTGAAGCTTTCTTT.